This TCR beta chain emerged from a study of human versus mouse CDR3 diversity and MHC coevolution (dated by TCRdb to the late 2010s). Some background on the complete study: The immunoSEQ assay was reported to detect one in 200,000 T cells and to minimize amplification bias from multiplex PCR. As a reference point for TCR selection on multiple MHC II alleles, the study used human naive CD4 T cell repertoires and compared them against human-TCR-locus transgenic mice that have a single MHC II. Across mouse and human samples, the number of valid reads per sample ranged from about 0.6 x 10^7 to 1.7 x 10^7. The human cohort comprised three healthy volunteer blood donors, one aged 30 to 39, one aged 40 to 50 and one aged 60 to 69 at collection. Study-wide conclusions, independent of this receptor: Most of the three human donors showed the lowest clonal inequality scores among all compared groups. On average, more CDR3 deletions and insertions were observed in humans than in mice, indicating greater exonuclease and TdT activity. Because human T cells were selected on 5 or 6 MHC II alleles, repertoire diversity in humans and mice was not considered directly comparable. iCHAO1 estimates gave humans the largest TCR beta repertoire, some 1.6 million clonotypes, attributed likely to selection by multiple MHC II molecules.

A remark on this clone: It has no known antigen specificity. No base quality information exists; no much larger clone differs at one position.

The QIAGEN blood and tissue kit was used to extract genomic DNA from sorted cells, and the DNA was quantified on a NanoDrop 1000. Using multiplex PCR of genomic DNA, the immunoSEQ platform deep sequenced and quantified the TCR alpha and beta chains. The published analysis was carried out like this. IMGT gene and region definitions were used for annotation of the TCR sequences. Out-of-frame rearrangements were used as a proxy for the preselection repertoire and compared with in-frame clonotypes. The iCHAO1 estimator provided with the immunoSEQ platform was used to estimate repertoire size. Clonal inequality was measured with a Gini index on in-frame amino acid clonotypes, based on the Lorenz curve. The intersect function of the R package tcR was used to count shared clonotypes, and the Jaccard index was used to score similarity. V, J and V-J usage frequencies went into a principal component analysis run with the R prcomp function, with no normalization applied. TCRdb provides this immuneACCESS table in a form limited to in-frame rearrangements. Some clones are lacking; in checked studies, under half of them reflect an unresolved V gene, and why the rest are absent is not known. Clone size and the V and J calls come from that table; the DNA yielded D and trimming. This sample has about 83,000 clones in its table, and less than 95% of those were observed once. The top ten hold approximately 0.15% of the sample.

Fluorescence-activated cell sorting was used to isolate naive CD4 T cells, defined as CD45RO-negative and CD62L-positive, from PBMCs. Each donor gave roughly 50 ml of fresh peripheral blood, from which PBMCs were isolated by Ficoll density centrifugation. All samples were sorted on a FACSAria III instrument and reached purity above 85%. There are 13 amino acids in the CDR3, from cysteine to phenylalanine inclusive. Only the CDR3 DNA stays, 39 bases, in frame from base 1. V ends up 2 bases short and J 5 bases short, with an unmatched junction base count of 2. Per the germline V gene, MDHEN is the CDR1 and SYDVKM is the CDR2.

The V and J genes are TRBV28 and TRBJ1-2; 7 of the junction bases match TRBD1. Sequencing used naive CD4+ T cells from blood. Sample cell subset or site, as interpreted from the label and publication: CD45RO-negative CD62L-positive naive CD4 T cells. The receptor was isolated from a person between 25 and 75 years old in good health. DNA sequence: TGTGCCAGCAGTTTAGGACAGGAGTATGGCTACACCTTC. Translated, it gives CASSLGQEYGYTF.